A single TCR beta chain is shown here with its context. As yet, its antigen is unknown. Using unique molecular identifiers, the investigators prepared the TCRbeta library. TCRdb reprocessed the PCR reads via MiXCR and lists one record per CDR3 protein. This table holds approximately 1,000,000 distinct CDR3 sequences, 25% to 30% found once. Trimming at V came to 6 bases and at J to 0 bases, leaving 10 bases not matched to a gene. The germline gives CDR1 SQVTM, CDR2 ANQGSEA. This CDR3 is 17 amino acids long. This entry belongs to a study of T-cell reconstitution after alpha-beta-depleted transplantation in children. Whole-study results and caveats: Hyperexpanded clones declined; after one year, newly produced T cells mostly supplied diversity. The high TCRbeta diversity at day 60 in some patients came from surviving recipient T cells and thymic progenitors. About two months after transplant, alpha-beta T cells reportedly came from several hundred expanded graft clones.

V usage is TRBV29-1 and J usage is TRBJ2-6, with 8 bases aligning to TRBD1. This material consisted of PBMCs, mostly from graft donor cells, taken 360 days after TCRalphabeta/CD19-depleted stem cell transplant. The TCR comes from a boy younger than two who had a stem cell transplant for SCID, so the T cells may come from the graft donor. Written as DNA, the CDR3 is TGCAGCGTGCTCTCCGGGACAGGCCACTCTGGGGCCAACGTCCTGACTTTC. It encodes CSVLSGTGHSGANVLTF.